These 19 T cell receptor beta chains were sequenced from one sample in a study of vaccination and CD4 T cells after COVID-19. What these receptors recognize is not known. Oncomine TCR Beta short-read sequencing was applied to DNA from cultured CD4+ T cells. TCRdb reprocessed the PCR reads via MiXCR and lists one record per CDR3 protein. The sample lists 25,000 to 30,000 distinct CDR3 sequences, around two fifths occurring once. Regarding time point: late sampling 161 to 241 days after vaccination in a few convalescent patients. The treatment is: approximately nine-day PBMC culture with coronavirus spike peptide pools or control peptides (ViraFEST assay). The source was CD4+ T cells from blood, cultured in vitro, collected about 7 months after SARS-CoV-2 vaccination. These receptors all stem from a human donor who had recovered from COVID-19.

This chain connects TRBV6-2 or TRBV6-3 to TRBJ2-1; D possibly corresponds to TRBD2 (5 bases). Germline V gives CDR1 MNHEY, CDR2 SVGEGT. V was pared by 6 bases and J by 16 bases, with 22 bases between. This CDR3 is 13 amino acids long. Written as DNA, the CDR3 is TGTGCCAGCAGCAAGGACCCGGGGTCGGTGTACTTCTTC. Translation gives CASSKDPGSVYFF.

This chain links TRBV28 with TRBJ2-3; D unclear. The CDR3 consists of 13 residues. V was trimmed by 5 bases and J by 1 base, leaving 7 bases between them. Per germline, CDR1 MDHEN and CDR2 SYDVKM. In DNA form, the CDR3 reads TGTGCCAGCAGTAGTTCGGGCACAGATACGCAGTATTTT. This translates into CASSSSGTDTQYF.

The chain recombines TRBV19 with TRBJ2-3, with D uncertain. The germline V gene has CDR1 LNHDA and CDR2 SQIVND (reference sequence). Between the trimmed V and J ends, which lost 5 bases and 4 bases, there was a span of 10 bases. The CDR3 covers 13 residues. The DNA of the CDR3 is TGTGCCAGTAGTGACATAGCAGCAGATACGCAGTATTTT. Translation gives CASSDIAADTQYF.

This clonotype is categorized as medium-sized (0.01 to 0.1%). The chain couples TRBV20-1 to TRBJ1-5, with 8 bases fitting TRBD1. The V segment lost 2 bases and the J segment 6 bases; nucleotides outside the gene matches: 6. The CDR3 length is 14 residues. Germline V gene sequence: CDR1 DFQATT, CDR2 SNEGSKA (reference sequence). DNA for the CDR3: TGCAGTGCTAGAATGGACAGGGATGGTCAGCCCCAGCATTTT. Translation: CSARMDRDGQPQHF.

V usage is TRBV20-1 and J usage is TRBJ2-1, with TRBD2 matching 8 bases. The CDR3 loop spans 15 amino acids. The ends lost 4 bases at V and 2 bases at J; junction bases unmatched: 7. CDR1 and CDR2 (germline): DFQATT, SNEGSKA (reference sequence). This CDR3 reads CSANRGGRTYNEQFF. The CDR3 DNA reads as TGCAGTGCTAACCGAGGCGGGAGGACCTACAATGAGCAGTTCTTC.

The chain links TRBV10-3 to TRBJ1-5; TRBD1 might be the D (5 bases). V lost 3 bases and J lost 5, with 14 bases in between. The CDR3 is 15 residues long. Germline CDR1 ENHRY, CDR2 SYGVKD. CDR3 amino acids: CAISEMGRGDQPQHF. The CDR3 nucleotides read TGTGCCATCAGTGAAATGGGGCGGGGAGATCAGCCCCAGCATTTT.

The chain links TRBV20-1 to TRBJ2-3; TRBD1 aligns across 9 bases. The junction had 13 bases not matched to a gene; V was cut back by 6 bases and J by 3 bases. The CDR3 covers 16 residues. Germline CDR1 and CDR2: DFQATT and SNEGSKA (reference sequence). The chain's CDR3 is CSAGDRDARSTDTQYF. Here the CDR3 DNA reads TGCAGTGCAGGGGACAGGGACGCGCGGTCGACAGATACGCAGTATTTT.

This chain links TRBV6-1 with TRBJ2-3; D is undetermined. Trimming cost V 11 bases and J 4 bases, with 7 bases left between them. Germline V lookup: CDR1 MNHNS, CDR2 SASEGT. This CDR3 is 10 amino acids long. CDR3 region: CAALSDTQYF. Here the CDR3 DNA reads TGTGCCGCCCTTTCAGATACGCAGTATTTT.

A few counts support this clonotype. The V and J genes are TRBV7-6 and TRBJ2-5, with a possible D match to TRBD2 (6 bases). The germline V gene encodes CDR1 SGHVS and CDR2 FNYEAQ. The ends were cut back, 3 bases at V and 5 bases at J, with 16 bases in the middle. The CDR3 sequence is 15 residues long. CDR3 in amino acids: CASSLLATKGETQYF. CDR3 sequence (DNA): TGTGCCAGCAGCTTGCTAGCGACAAAAGGGGAGACCCAGTACTTC.

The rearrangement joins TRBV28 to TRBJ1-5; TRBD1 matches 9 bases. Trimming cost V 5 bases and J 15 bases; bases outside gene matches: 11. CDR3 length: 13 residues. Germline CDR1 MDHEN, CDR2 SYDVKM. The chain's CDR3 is CASSRPRQGVTHF. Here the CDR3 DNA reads TGTGCCAGCAGTCGCCCCCGACAGGGGGTAACGCATTTT.

In DNA form, the CDR3 reads TGTGCCAGCAGTTTAGGGGGGACTAGCGGGAGCGGGGAGCTGTTTTTT. Translating it yields CASSLGGTSGSGELFF. The gene calls are TRBV28 and TRBJ2-2; 14 bases match TRBD2. CDR1 MDHEN and CDR2 SYDVKM come from the germline V gene. Losses at the gene ends were 2 bases for V and 7 bases for J; bases not matched to a gene: 3. The CDR3 extends over 16 amino acids.

CDR3 sequence reads: CSVDRVSSTYEQYF. DNA for the CDR3: TGCAGCGTTGACAGGGTGAGTTCGACCTACGAGCAGTACTTC. The chain carries TRBV29-1 and TRBJ2-7; TRBD1 might be the D (5 bases). The V gene lost 3 bases and the J gene lost 2 bases, with 14 bases spanning the gap. The CDR3 loop spans 14 amino acids. Germline V gives CDR1 SQVTM, CDR2 ANQGSEA.

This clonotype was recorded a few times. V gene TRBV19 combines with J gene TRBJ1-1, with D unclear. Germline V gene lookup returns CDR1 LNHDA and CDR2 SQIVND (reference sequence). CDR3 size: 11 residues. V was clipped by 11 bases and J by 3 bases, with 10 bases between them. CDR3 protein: CAAAGDTEAFF. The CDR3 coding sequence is TGTGCCGCGGCCGGGGACACTGAAGCTTTCTTT.

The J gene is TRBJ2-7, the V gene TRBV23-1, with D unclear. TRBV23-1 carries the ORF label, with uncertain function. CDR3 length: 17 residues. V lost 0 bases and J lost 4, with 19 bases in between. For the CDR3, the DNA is TGCGCCAGCAGTCAATCGCCGACATCCCTTAACCCTTACGAGCAGTACTTC. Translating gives CASSQSPTSLNPYEQYF.

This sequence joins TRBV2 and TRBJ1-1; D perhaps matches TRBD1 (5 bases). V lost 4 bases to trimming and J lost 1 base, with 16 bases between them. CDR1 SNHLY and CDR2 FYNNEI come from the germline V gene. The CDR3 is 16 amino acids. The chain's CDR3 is CASSVGRRARNTEAFF. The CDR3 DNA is TGTGCCAGCAGTGTAGGGCGCAGGGCGAGGAACACTGAAGCTTTCTTT. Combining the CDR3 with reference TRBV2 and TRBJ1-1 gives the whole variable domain EPEVTQTPSHQVTQMGQEVILRCVPISNHLYFYWYRQILGQKVEFLVSFYNNEISEKSEIFDDQFSVERPDGSNFTLKIRSTKLEDSAMYFCASSVGRRARNTEAFFGQGTRLTVV.

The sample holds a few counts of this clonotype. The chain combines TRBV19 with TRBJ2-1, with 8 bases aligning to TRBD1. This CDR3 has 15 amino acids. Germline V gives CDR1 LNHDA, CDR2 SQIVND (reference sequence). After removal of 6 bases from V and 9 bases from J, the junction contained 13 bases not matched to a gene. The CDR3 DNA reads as TGTGCCAGTAGGTTATCAGGGGGCGGATTCGGTGAGCAGTTCTTC. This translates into CASRLSGGGFGEQFF.

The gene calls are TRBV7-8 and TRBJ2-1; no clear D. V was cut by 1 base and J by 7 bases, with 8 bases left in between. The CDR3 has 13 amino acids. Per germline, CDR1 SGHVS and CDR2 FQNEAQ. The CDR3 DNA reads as TGTGCCAGCAGCTTAGAAGAACGAAATGAGCAGTTCTTC. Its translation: CASSLEERNEQFF.

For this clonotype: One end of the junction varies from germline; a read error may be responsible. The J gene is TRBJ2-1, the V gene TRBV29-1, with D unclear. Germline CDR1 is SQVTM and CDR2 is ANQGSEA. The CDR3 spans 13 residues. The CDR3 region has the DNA TGCAGCGTCGAAGATACTCTTACTGTGGTGGAGTTCTTC. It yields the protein CSVEDTLTVVEFF.

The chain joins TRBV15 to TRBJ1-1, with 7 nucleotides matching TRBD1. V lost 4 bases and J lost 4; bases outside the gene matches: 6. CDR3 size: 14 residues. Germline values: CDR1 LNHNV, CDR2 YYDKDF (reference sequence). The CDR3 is CATSKRQGPTEAFF. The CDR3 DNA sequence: TGTGCCACCAGCAAAAGACAGGGTCCCACTGAAGCTTTCTTT.